Presented here are 27 T cell receptor beta chains from one specimen sequenced in a study of T cells in localized non-small cell lung cancer. Generated by immunoSEQ multiplex PCR, the TCRdb table keeps only in-frame clones and is missing some. The sample lists some 38,000 clones; roughly nine tenths were seen once. The sample consisted of peripheral blood, taken before any cancer treatment. All receptors come from a female donor at least 60 years old with stage I lung adenocarcinoma.

The chain joins TRBV11-3 to TRBJ2-3, with TRBD1 as a possible D gene (5 bases). The ends were cut back, 4 bases at V and 8 bases at J, with 13 bases in the middle. CDR3 length: 13 residues. Germline CDR1 and CDR2: SGHNT and YENEEA. The chain's CDR3 is CASSSRGVVTQYF. CDR3 DNA sequence: TGTGCCAGCAGCTCTAGGGGCGTCGTTACGCAGTATTTT. The whole variable domain, filled in from reference TRBV11-3 and TRBJ2-3, reads EAGVVQSPRYKIIEKKQPVAFWCNPISGHNTLYWYLQNLGQGPELLIRYENEEAVDDSQLPKDRFSAERLKGVDSTLKIQPAELGDSAVYLCASSSRGVVTQYFGPGTRLTVL.

The genes are TRBV5-1 and TRBJ2-5; TRBD2 is a possible D gene (5 bases). Germline V lookup: CDR1 SGHRS, CDR2 YFSETQ. The germline V and J ends were trimmed by 1 base and 7 bases, with 8 bases remaining between them. The CDR3 extends over 12 amino acids. The CDR3 bases are TGCGCCAGCAGCTTGTGGGAGTCGACCCAGTACTTC. Translation gives CASSLWESTQYF. Full variable domain (remainder filled in from reference TRBV5-1 and TRBJ2-5): KAGVTQTPRYLIKTRGQQVTLSCSPISGHRSVSWYQQTPGQGLQFLFEYFSETQRNKGNFPGRFSGRQFSNSRSEMNVSTLELGDSALYLCASSLWESTQYFGPGTRLLVL.

V gene TRBV5-1 combines with J gene TRBJ1-2, with D unresolved. Per germline, CDR1 SGHRS and CDR2 YFSETQ. The CDR3 spans 12 residues. Trimming took 0 bases from V and 2 from J, leaving 2 bases between them. The CDR3 is CASSLDNYGYTF. DNA for the CDR3: TGCGCCAGCAGCTTGGACAACTATGGCTACACCTTC. Variable domain in full (rest from reference TRBV5-1 and TRBJ1-2): KAGVTQTPRYLIKTRGQQVTLSCSPISGHRSVSWYQQTPGQGLQFLFEYFSETQRNKGNFPGRFSGRQFSNSRSEMNVSTLELGDSALYLCASSLDNYGYTFGSGTRLTVV.

This rearrangement joins TRBV5-6 to TRBJ1-1; D is ambiguous. Germline V lookup: CDR1 SGHDT, CDR2 YYEEEE. The length of the CDR3 is 14 residues. V was clipped by 2 bases and J by 0 bases, with 8 bases between them. The chain's CDR3 is CASSFLGLNTEAFF. In DNA form, the CDR3 reads TGTGCCAGCAGCTTCTTAGGCCTGAACACTGAAGCTTTCTTT.

The chain has TRBV20-1 and TRBJ2-1; D call uncertain. CDR3 length: 11 amino acids. CDR1 is DFQATT, CDR2 SNEGSKA, per germline (reference sequence). The V end was cut by 6 bases, the J end by 10 bases, with 13 bases between. This CDR3 reads CSAPLRREQFF. In DNA, the CDR3 is TGCAGTGCCCCGTTGCGGCGGGAGCAGTTCTTC.

This clone is a singleton in its sample. The V gene is TRBV19, the J gene TRBJ1-1, with unresolved D. The CDR3 has 13 amino acids. Germline assignment: CDR1 LNHDA and CDR2 SQIVND (reference sequence). The CDR3 sequence: CASRRAGGTEAFF. CDR3 sequence (DNA): TGTGCTTCACGGCGGGCAGGCGGGACTGAAGCTTTCTTT.

The chain recombines TRBV7-6 with TRBJ1-1, with D hard to call. Germline loops: CDR1 SGHVS, CDR2 FNYEAQ. Trimming took 4 bases from V and 1 from J, leaving 13 bases between them. This CDR3 region has 15 residues. The DNA for the CDR3 is TGTGCCAGCAGCTCCGGACTCTCAAGGAACACTGAAGCTTTCTTT. Protein: CASSSGLSRNTEAFF.

This clone was detected only once. The chain couples TRBV5-1 to TRBJ1-1; the D is unclear. Trimming left V 4 bases short and J 2 bases short, with 12 bases between. CDR3 length: 14 amino acids. Germline loops: CDR1 SGHRS, CDR2 YFSETQ. The CDR3 DNA is TGCGCCAGCAGCGGCCCCCAGGATAACACTGAAGCTTTCTTT. It specifies CASSGPQDNTEAFF. Using reference TRBV5-1 and TRBJ1-1 for the parts outside the CDR3, the full variable domain is KAGVTQTPRYLIKTRGQQVTLSCSPISGHRSVSWYQQTPGQGLQFLFEYFSETQRNKGNFPGRFSGRQFSNSRSEMNVSTLELGDSALYLCASSGPQDNTEAFFGQGTRLTVV.

V is TRBV15 and J is TRBJ2-1; D may be TRBD1 (5 bases). The V gene's germline CDR1 is LNHNV and CDR2 YYDKDF (reference sequence). This CDR3 comprises 15 residues. V was trimmed by 1 base and J by 4 bases, leaving 11 bases between them. CDR3 DNA: TGTGCCACCAGCAGAGTAGGGGTAACTTACAATGAGCAGTTCTTC. This translates into CATSRVGVTYNEQFF.

This rearrangement joins TRBV7-3 to TRBJ2-3; D possibly uses TRBD1 or TRBD2 (5 bases each). The CDR3 runs 14 residues. Germline V gene lookup returns CDR1 SGHTA and CDR2 FQGTGA. Trimming removed 5 bases from V and 3 bases from J, with 12 bases in between. CDR3 sequence reads: CASSPGWGTDTQYF. In nucleotides, the CDR3 is TGTGCCAGCAGCCCAGGGTGGGGGACAGATACGCAGTATTTT.

The chain is built from TRBV18 and TRBJ2-3, with unresolved D. V was trimmed by 0 bases and J by 0 bases, leaving 10 bases between them. The germline CDR1 and CDR2 sequences are KGHSH and LQKENI. The CDR3 has 16 residues. CDR3 sequence reads: CASSPPFIPSTDTQYF. The CDR3 coding sequence is TGTGCCAGCTCACCACCGTTCATCCCCAGCACAGATACGCAGTATTTT.

Of note for this clone: An end of the junction does not agree with germline; a read error may underlie this. The chain recombines TRBV28 with TRBJ1-2; maybe TRBD1 (5 bases). There are 13 residues in the CDR3. In germline, CDR1 is MDHEN, CDR2 SYDVKM. For the CDR3, the DNA is TGTGCCAGCAGATTATCAGGGAACTATGGCTACACCTTC. The encoded protein is CASRLSGNYGYTF.

This chain joins TRBV19 and TRBJ1-2; D might be TRBD1 (6 bases). Germline V gives CDR1 LNHDA, CDR2 SQIVND (reference sequence). V gave up 2 bases and J gave up 7 bases, with 17 bases separating them. The CDR3 sequence is 15 residues long. Here the CDR3 DNA reads TGTGCCAGTAGTATATCCGAACAGGGTATCAGTGGCTACACCTTC. Amino acid sequence: CASSISEQGISGYTF. Together with reference TRBV19 and TRBJ1-2, the CDR3 gives the full variable domain: DGGITQSPKYLFRKEGQNVTLSCEQNLNHDAMYWYRQDPGQGLRLIYYSQIVNDFQKGDIAEGYSVSREKKESFPLTVTSAQKNPTAFYLCASSISEQGISGYTFGSGTRLTVV.

The gene calls are TRBV14 and TRBJ1-6, with TRBD1 matching over 9 bases. The J segment lost 10 bases and the V segment lost 1 base, leaving 8 bases of the junction unmatched. Per the germline V gene, CDR1 is SGHDN and CDR2 is FVKESK. The length of the CDR3 is 16 residues. This CDR3 reads CASSQGLRTGVSPLHF. The CDR3 DNA reads as TGTGCCAGCAGCCAAGGATTACGGACAGGGGTCTCACCCCTCCACTTT.

This sequence joins TRBV5-1 and TRBJ2-3, with a weak D call TRBD2 (6 bases). Germline assignment: CDR1 SGHRS and CDR2 YFSETQ. Trimming shortened V by 2 bases and J by 8 bases, and 21 bases separated the two germline ends. CDR3 length: 16 amino acids. The CDR3 nucleotides are TGCGCCAGCAGCTTAACCCGGGACTCCGCGTGGGGTACGCAGTATTTT. This encodes CASSLTRDSAWGTQYF.

The rearrangement joins TRBV6-9 to TRBJ2-5; D possibly corresponds to TRBD2 (6 bases). CDR1 is MNHGY, CDR2 SVAAGI, per germline. The V end was cut by 6 bases, the J end by 5 bases, with 19 bases between. The CDR3 extends over 15 amino acids. The CDR3 here is CASRRDLLIEETQYF. In DNA form, the CDR3 reads TGTGCCAGCAGGCGGGACCTTCTAATCGAGGAGACCCAGTACTTC.

This clone was recorded once. V is TRBV7-2 and J is TRBJ2-7; TRBD1 matches 9 bases. Trimming removed 1 base from V and 4 bases from J; junction bases left unmatched: 5. CDR1 SGHTA and CDR2 FQGNSA come from the germline V gene. CDR3 length equals 15 residues. DNA of the CDR3: TGTGCCAGCAGCTTAGTTGGGACAGGGCCTTACGAGCAGTACGTC. Protein sequence: CASSLVGTGPYEQYV.

The chain employs TRBV28 and TRBJ1-1; the D gene is possibly TRBD1 (6 bases). The CDR3 contains 13 residues. The germline V and J ends were trimmed by 8 bases and 4 bases, with 14 bases remaining between them. Germline loops: CDR1 MDHEN, CDR2 SYDVKM. CDR3 nucleotides: TGTGCCAGCGGGGAGGGGGGCCGCACTGAAGCTTTCTTT. Translation: CASGEGGRTEAFF. Variable domain in full (rest from reference TRBV28 and TRBJ1-1): DVKVTQSSRYLVKRTGEKVFLECVQDMDHENMFWYRQDPGLGLRLIYFSYDVKMKEKGDIPEGYSVSREKKERFSLILESASTNQTSMYLCASGEGGRTEAFFGQGTRLTVV.

The chain is built from TRBV5-1 and TRBJ1-1, with D unresolved. Germline CDR1 reads SGHRS; CDR2 reads YFSETQ. The CDR3 totals 15 residues. V dropped 0 bases and J dropped 1 base, with 10 bases sitting between them. The CDR3 sequence is CASSLGAHQNTEAFF. As DNA, the CDR3 is TGCGCCAGCAGCTTGGGGGCACATCAGAACACTGAAGCTTTCTTT.

The rearrangement uses TRBV5-3 and TRBJ2-3, with 10 bases that match TRBD2. TRBV5-3 is placed among ORFs of uncertain function. This CDR3 contains 15 residues. Germline trimming cut 4 bases from V and 2 bases from J; bases unmatched to any gene: 4. CDR3 sequence reads: CARSGSGGYTDTQYF. The CDR3 region has the DNA TGTGCCAGAAGCGGTAGCGGGGGGTACACAGATACGCAGTATTTT.

This rearrangement joins TRBV28 to TRBJ1-1, with D unclear. Germline CDR1 reads MDHEN; CDR2 reads SYDVKM. V was clipped by 7 bases and J by 1 base, with 10 bases between them. The CDR3 loop spans 13 amino acids. CDR3 residues: CASKRVGNTEAFF. In DNA, the CDR3 is TGTGCCAGCAAAAGGGTAGGGAACACTGAAGCTTTCTTT.

The chain carries TRBV28 and TRBJ1-5, with D maybe TRBD1 (6 bases). The CDR3 runs 14 residues. Germline-derived CDR1 and CDR2 are MDHEN and SYDVKM. V was trimmed by 10 bases and J by 3 bases, leaving 16 bases between them. This CDR3 reads CATRFDRNNQPQHF. CDR3 sequence (DNA): TGTGCCACCCGCTTCGACAGGAACAATCAGCCCCAGCATTTT.

The J gene is TRBJ2-7, the V gene TRBV7-9; a weak D match, TRBD2 (6 bases). This CDR3 comprises 15 residues. V was clipped by 0 bases and J by 3 bases, with 12 bases between them. Per germline, CDR1 SEHNR and CDR2 FQNEAQ (reference sequence). In DNA form, the CDR3 reads TGTGCCAGCAGCTTAGCGGCTGGGGGGTTCTACGAGCAGTACGTC. This gives the protein CASSLAAGGFYEQYV.

The V gene is TRBV7-8, the J gene TRBJ2-1, with 7 bases identical to TRBD1. The CDR3 is 16 amino acids. Germline V lookup: CDR1 SGHVS, CDR2 FQNEAQ. J gave up 7 bases and V 5 bases, and 14 bases lay outside the gene matches. CDR3 sequence reads: CASSVTNRGALNEQFF. In DNA form, the CDR3 reads TGTGCCAGCAGCGTTACAAACAGGGGTGCTTTGAATGAGCAGTTCTTC.

The chain links TRBV6-4 to TRBJ1-1; D gene unclear. Deletions cut 3 bases from V and 9 bases from J, with 14 bases between. Germline V gene lookup returns CDR1 MRHNA and CDR2 SNTAGT. This CDR3 contains 13 residues. CDR3 in DNA: TGTGCCAGCAGTGATTATTTGGGCAGACAAGCTTTCTTT. Protein product: CASSDYLGRQAFF.

The V call is TRBV5-8, the J call TRBJ1-3; the D is unclear. The CDR3 covers 15 residues. V shed 5 bases and J shed 0 bases, with 12 bases lying between them. From germline, CDR1 is SGHTS and CDR2 YDEGEE. The chain's CDR3 is CASRQMTISGNTIYF. In DNA form, the CDR3 reads TGTGCCAGCAGACAAATGACAATCTCTGGAAACACCATATATTTT.

The chain carries TRBV7-2 and TRBJ2-2; D remains unclear. V was clipped by 8 bases and J by 0 bases, with 13 bases between them. The V gene's germline CDR1 is SGHTA and CDR2 FQGNSA. This CDR3 region has 15 residues. As DNA, the CDR3 is TGTGCCAGCCGCCCGACGGGCGCGAACACCGGGGAGCTGTTTTTT. It is translated as CASRPTGANTGELFF.